Shown below are 3 T cell receptor beta chains from a single sample sequenced in a study of beta chain features in type 1 diabetes. Investigators reverse transcribed all isolated RNA, so they sequenced expressed TCRB transcripts. Assay used: immunoSEQ multiplex PCR; TCRdb lists only in-frame clones, some missing. The sample has hundreds of thousands of clones, about a sixth seen once. The sample was naive CD4+ T cells from blood. The receptor source for this set is a woman between 18 and 30 years old in good health.

This clone was counted only a few times. The chain links TRBV10-3 to TRBJ2-3; 8 bases match TRBD2. With 7 bases clipped from V and 0 bases from J, the junction kept 12 bases outside the gene matches. This CDR3 region has 17 residues. Germline loops: CDR1 ENHRY, CDR2 SYGVKD. The CDR3 DNA sequence: TGTGCCATCAAGGGGACTAGTCCGCAATCTAGCACAGATACGCAGTATTTT. This gives the protein CAIKGTSPQSSTDTQYF.

The chain carries TRBV6-6 and TRBJ1-1; 9 bases align to TRBD1. CDR1 is MNHNY, CDR2 SVGAGI, per germline (reference sequence). The CDR3 is made up of 15 amino acids. Trimming at V came to 4 bases and at J to 4 bases, leaving 7 bases not matched to a gene. The CDR3 DNA reads as TGTGCCAGCAGTTTTTACAGGGGGCGATCCACTGAAGCTTTCTTT. Its protein is CASSFYRGRSTEAFF.

The rearrangement links TRBV18 to TRBJ1-3; the D gene is possibly TRBD1 (6 bases). Germline V gene lookup returns CDR1 KGHSH and CDR2 LQKENI. The germline V and J ends were trimmed by 1 base and 8 bases, with 21 bases remaining between them. The CDR3 runs 17 residues. The CDR3, as DNA: TGTGCCAGCTCACCACAAGAAATAAGACAGGCGGGGGACACCATATATTTT. It codes for CASSPQEIRQAGDTIYF. Full variable domain (missing parts from reference TRBV18 and TRBJ1-3): NAGVMQNPRHLVRRRGQEARLRCSPMKGHSHVYWYRQLPEEGLKFMVYLQKENIIDESGMPKERFSAEFPKEGPSILRIQQVVRGDSAAYFCASSPQEIRQAGDTIYFGEGSWLTVV.